Listed here are 10 T cell receptor beta chains from one sample, sequenced in a study of CD8 T cells in ankylosing spondylitis. Findings and caveats of the study: Blood of patients with ankylosing spondylitis appeared to be characterized by a TCR beta motif of eight highly homologous variants.

The antigens for these receptors are not known. TCRdb re-derived calls from the 5' RACE reads in MiXCR, one entry per CDR3 protein. Of hundreds of thousands of distinct CDR3 sequences in the sample, around 17% are singletons; the top ten hold approximately 40%. Sequenced sample: blood, either unsorted or a sorted T cell fraction (not recorded which). Receptor source: a male donor with ankylosing spondylitis.

This sequence joins TRBV29-1 and TRBJ1-1, with D tentatively TRBD1 (6 bases). Trimming pared 0 bases from V and 2 bases from J, leaving 10 bases between. This CDR3 region has 14 residues. CDR1 and CDR2 from the germline V gene are SQVTM and ANQGSEA. The CDR3 nucleotides read TGCAGCGTTGAAGATTGGGACACCAACACTGAAGCTTTCTTT. This translates into CSVEDWDTNTEAFF.

V usage is TRBV7-9 and J usage is TRBJ1-1, with D tentatively TRBD1 (5 bases). The CDR3 consists of 12 residues. Per the germline V gene, CDR1 is SEHNR and CDR2 is FQNEAQ (reference sequence). Trimming cost V 1 base and J 8 bases, with 8 bases left between them. The chain's CDR3 is CASSLVREEAFF. The DNA for the CDR3 is TGTGCCAGCAGCTTAGTCAGGGAGGAAGCTTTCTTT.

This clonotype showed up just a few times. This chain links TRBV28 with TRBJ2-5; TRBD2 matches 10 bases. This CDR3 has 16 residues. Trimming cost V 2 bases and J 5 bases; bases outside gene matches: 8. Germline assignment: CDR1 MDHEN and CDR2 SYDVKM. The CDR3 loop is CASSLPSGSSIETQYF. The CDR3 DNA reads TGTGCCAGCAGTTTACCTAGCGGGAGTTCCATTGAGACCCAGTACTTC.

The table lists this clonotype with a few counts. V and J are TRBV5-6 and TRBJ2-1; D is ambiguous. There are 16 residues in the CDR3. V lost 0 bases and J lost 2, with 12 bases in between. Germline values: CDR1 SGHDT, CDR2 YYEEEE. The CDR3 DNA reads TGTGCCAGCAGCTTGGGGGTGTCCGGCACCTACAATGAGCAGTTCTTC. It is translated as CASSLGVSGTYNEQFF.

The V gene is TRBV11-2, the J gene TRBJ2-2, with D possibly matching TRBD1 (5 bases). Germline CDR1 SGHAT, CDR2 FQNNGV. V shed 7 bases and J shed 5 bases, with 8 bases lying between them. The CDR3 is 12 amino acids. CDR3 region: CASIPGTGELFF. The CDR3 DNA follows: TGTGCCAGCATCCCAGGGACCGGGGAGCTGTTTTTT.

This clonotype turned up a few times. The chain couples TRBV20-1 to TRBJ2-1, with TRBD2 as a possible D gene (6 bases). The CDR3 extends over 14 amino acids. From germline, CDR1 is DFQATT and CDR2 SNEGSKA (reference sequence). Trimming took 6 bases from V and 0 from J, leaving 12 bases between them. This chain's CDR3 is CSAHRDFSYNEQFF. As DNA, the CDR3 is TGCAGTGCCCATAGGGACTTCTCCTACAATGAGCAGTTCTTC.

The V call is TRBV21-1, the J call TRBJ2-1; no check of the table's D call, TRBD1, against the DNA was made. TRBV21-1 is a documented pseudogene. The CDR3 covers 18 residues. In nucleotides, the CDR3 is TGTGCCAGCAGCAAAGGAGAGGGGACCCGGAGCTCCTACAATGAGCAGTTCTTC. This gives the protein CASSKGEGTRSSYNEQFF.

The chain carries TRBV4-1 and TRBJ2-7; the D gene is possibly TRBD2 (5 bases). Germline V gene data show CDR1 as MGHRA and CDR2 as YSYEKL. This CDR3 region has 14 residues. Trimming pared 0 bases from V and 3 bases from J, leaving 9 bases between. The CDR3 DNA reads as TGCGCCAGCAGCCAAGACTGGGAGAGCTACGAGCAGTACTTC. Its translation: CASSQDWESYEQYF.

A few counts support this clonotype. The chain employs TRBV4-1 and TRBJ2-1; D is perhaps TRBD2 (6 bases). The length of the CDR3 is 17 residues. Trimming shortened V by 3 bases and J by 4 bases, and 19 bases separated the two germline ends. Germline loops: CDR1 MGHRA, CDR2 YSYEKL. The CDR3 region is CASSQDIAVALYNEQFF. CDR3 DNA sequence: TGCGCCAGCAGCCAGGATATAGCGGTTGCCCTATACAATGAGCAGTTCTTC.

The chain couples TRBV4-3 to TRBJ1-4; 11 bases map to TRBD1. CDR3 length: 17 residues. Germline trimming cut 3 bases from V and 8 bases from J; bases unmatched to any gene: 11. Germline loops: CDR1 LGHNA, CDR2 YSLEER. The CDR3 here is CASSQTSAWDRGEKLFF. CDR3 sequence (DNA): TGCGCCAGCAGCCAGACCTCCGCCTGGGACAGGGGGGAAAAACTGTTTTTT.